The TCR beta chain described here comes from a study of Ad26.COV2.S vaccination and SARS-CoV-2 variants. Study outcomes and limitations: For non-spike TCRs, breadth in vaccine recipients resembled that in placebo recipients.

The germline V and J ends were trimmed by 4 bases and 1 base, with 7 bases remaining between them. The CDR3 has 13 amino acids. The germline V gene has CDR1 MGHDK and CDR2 SYGVNS. The treatment: 19 received Ad26.COV2.S at low or high dose, single or two shots; 5 received placebo; per-sample allocation not given. Sampling occurred on day 63 after the first vaccine or placebo injection. This clone showed up just once. Its antigen is undetermined. Some clones are missing from TCRdb's copy, which holds only in-frame ones; the method was immunoSEQ multiplex PCR. This table holds around 400,000 clones, 90% found once.

The sequenced sample was peripheral blood, obtained in a trial of Ad26.COV2.S vaccine versus placebo. The origin of this receptor is a person aged 18-60 years who received the Ad26.COV2.S COVID-19 vaccine or a placebo. The V gene is TRBV25-1, the J gene TRBJ1-1; unclear D gene. CDR3 in DNA: TGTGCCAGCAGTGGAGACTGGAACACTGAAGCTTTCTTT. Amino acids: CASSGDWNTEAFF.